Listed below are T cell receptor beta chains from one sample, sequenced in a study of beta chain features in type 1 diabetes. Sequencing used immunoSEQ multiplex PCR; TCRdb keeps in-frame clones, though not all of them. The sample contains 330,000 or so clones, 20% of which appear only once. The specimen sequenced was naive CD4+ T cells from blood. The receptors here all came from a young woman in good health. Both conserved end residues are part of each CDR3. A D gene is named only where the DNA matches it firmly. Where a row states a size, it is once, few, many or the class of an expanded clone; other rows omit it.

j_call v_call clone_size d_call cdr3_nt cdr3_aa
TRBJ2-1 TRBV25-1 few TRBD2 TGTGCCAGCAGTGAATGGACTAGCGGGAGGGCCAATGAGCAGTTCTTC CASSEWTSGRANEQFF
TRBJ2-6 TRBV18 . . TGTGCCAGCTCACCACGGAGCTCTGGGGCCAACGTCCTGACTTTC CASSPRSSGANVLTF
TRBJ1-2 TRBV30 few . TGTGCCTGGAGTGTACTCGGTCCCAAGCAAGCCTATGGCTACACCTTC CAWSVLGPKQAYGYTF
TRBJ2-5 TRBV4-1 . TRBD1 TGCGCCAGCAGCCACCTGGGAACAGGGGAAGAGACCCAGTACTTC CASSHLGTGEETQYF
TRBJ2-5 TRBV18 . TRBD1 TGTGCCAGCTCTTGGGACAGGGAAGAGACCCAGTACTTC CASSWDREETQYF
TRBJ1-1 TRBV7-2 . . TGTGCCAGCAGCTTAGGCGGGGTGGAGAACACTGAAGCTTTCTTT CASSLGGVENTEAFF
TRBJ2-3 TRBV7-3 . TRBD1 TGTGCCAGCAGCTCTGGACAGGACACAGATACGCAGTATTTT CASSSGQDTDTQYF
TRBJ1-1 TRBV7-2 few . TGTGCCAGCAGCTCCAACAGGGACACTGAAGCTTTCTTT CASSSNRDTEAFF
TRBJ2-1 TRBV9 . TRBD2 TGTGCCAGCCAACCCGGGACTAGCGAATACAATGAGCAGTTCTTC CASQPGTSEYNEQFF
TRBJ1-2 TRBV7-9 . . TGTGCCAGCAGCTTGATGGGGAGTAACTATGGCTACACCTTC CASSLMGSNYGYTF
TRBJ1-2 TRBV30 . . TGTGCCTGGATCGGACGGTCCGGGGGCTATGGCTACACCTTC CAWIGRSGGYGYTF
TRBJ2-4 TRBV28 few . TGTGCCAGCAGTTTACAGGGGCCGGACATTCAGTACTTC CASSLQGPDIQYF
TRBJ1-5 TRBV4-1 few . TGCGCCAGCAGCCAATCTGACAGGACCCATCAGCCCCAGCATTTT CASSQSDRTHQPQHF
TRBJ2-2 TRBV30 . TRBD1 TGTGCCTACTCCGGGACAGGGGGGTACACCGGGGAGCTGTTTTTT CAYSGTGGYTGELFF
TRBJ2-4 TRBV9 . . TGTGCCAGCAGCCCTAGACTAGATCTAGGCGTTCAGTACTTC CASSPRLDLGVQYF
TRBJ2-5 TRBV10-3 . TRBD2 TGTGCCATCAGTGAGAGGGCTAGCGGGAGTTGGGGACAAGAGACCCAGTACTTC CAISERASGSWGQETQYF
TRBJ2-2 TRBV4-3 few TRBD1 TGCGCCAGCAGCCAACAACAGGGGGCAAGGGAGCTGTTTTTT CASSQQQGARELFF
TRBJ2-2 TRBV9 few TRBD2 TGTGCCAGCAGCATGGGACTAGCGGCGGGGGAGCTGTTTTTT CASSMGLAAGELFF
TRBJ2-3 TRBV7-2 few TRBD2 TGTGCCAGCAGCCAGCGGGGGTCGAGGACAGATACGCAGTATTTT CASSQRGSRTDTQYF
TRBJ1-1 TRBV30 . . TGTGCCTCCGAATCGGGTGAAGCTTTCTTT CASESGEAFF
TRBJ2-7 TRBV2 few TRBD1 TGTGCCAGCAGCGAAACAGGGGTCAACGAGCAGTACTTC CASSETGVNEQYF
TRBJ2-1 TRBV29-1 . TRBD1 TGCAGCGTCGACCCCGGGACAGCCAACAATGAGCAGTTCTTC CSVDPGTANNEQFF
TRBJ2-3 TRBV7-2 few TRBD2 TGTGCCAGCAGCTTAGCCGGGACTAGCGGGGGGAGAGATACGCAGTATTTT CASSLAGTSGGRDTQYF
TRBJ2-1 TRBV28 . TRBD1 TGTGCCAGCAGTTTGGGGACAGGGCACAATGAGCAGTTCTTC CASSLGTGHNEQFF
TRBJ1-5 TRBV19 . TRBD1 TGTGCCGGTGGACAGGGGATGAGCAATCAGCCCCAGCATTTT CAGGQGMSNQPQHF
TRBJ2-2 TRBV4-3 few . TGCGCCAGCAGCCAAGAGCCGGGGAACACCGGGGAGCTGTTTTTT CASSQEPGNTGELFF
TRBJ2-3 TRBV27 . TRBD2 TGTGCCAGCAGTTTATACTCGTCGACTAGCGGGGGGAAACAGATACGCGGCGGGGCGCAGTATTTT CASSLYSSTSGGKQIRGGAQYF
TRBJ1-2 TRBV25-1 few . TGTGCCAGCAGTGAGAGGGAGAACTATGGCTACACCTTC CASSERENYGYTF
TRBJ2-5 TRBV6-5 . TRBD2 TGTGCCAGCGGCACGCGGGAGAGAGAGACCCAGTACTTC CASGTRERETQYF
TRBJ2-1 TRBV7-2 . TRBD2 TGTGCCAGCGCAGAGCGCGGACTAGGAAATGAGCAGTTCTTC CASAERGLGNEQFF
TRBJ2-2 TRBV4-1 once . TGCGCCAGCAGCCAAGTCCTCGGGGAGAACACCGGGGAGCTGTTTTTT CASSQVLGENTGELFF
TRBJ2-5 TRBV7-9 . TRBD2 TGTGCCAGCAGCCCGGGACTAGCGGGACAAGAGACCCAGTACTTC CASSPGLAGQETQYF
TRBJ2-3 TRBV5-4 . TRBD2 TGTGCCAGCAGCTTGGCCAGGCTAGCGGGGACCACAGATACGCAGTATTTT CASSLARLAGTTDTQYF
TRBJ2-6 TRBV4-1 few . TGCGCCAGCAGCCGGATCATTGTGGAGGGGTCTGGGGCCAACGTCCTGACTTTC CASSRIIVEGSGANVLTF
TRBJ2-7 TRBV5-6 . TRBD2 TGTGCCAGCAGCTTGCTAGCGGGGGGTCATCGGTACGAGCAGTACTTC CASSLLAGGHRYEQYF
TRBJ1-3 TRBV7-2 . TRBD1 TGTGCCAGCAGCTTACCAGGGGGCGGAAACACCATATATTTT CASSLPGGGNTIYF
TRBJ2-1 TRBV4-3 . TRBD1 TGCGCCAGCAGCCAAGCGCAGGGGGTCTCCTTAAGGGTGGCTGAGCAGTTCTTC CASSQAQGVSLRVAEQFF